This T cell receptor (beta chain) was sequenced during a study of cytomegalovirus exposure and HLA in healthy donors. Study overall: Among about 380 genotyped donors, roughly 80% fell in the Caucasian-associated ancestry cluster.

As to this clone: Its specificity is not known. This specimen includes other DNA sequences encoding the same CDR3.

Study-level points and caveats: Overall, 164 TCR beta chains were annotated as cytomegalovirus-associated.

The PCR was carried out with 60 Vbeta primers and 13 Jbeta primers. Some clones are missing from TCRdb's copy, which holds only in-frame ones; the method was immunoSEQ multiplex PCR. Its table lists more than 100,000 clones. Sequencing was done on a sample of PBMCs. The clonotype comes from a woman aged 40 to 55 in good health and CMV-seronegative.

As DNA, the CDR3 is TGTGCCAGCAGCTTAGCCCCCCGGGGGGGCACGGGGGAGCTGTTTTTT. It is translated as CASSLAPRGGTGELFF. The chain employs TRBV7-2 and TRBJ2-2; 8 positions match TRBD2. Germline-derived CDR1 and CDR2 are SGHTA and FQGNSA. The J segment lost 8 bases and the V segment lost 0 bases, leaving 8 bases of the junction unmatched. The CDR3 runs 16 residues. Full variable domain (missing parts from reference TRBV7-2 and TRBJ2-2): GAGVSQSPSNKVTEKGKDVELRCDPISGHTALYWYRQSLGQGLEFLIYFQGNSAPDKSGLPSDRFSAERTGGSVSTLTIQRTQQEDSAVYLCASSLAPRGGTGELFFGEGSRLTVL.